The 15 T cell receptor beta chains given below trace back to one sample, sequenced in a study of blood T cell repertoires in COVID-19. Clones were read by immunoSEQ multiplex PCR, and TCRdb kept only the in-frame ones, dropping some. The sample has 250,000 to 400,000 clones; roughly 90% are singletons. The sequencing input was peripheral blood. The receptors were gathered from a woman aged 25 to 39 with COVID-19, enrolled during active disease.

A remark on this clone: Other nucleotide sequences in the sample specify the same CDR3. CDR3 coding DNA: TGTGCCAGTAGTATCACGGGGGAGACCCAGTACTTC. As protein: CASSITGETQYF. The chain combines TRBV19 with TRBJ2-5; D perhaps matches TRBD2 (5 bases). The CDR3 is 12 residues long. Germline lookup yields CDR1 LNHDA and CDR2 SQIVND (reference sequence). Trimming took 3 bases from V and 5 from J, leaving 7 bases between them.

The chain has TRBV27 and TRBJ2-1; 7 bases are shared with TRBD2. After removal of 3 bases from V and 6 bases from J, the junction contained 2 bases not matched to a gene. Germline CDR1 is MNHEY and CDR2 is SMNVEV (reference sequence). CDR3 length: 13 amino acids. The CDR3 nucleotides are TGTGCCAGCAGTTTTTCGGGGGGCAATGAGCAGTTCTTC. Protein product: CASSFSGGNEQFF.

The CDR3, as DNA: TGTGCCAGCAGCCTAGCGGGAGGAGCGGGGACCCAGTACTTC. As protein: CASSLAGGAGTQYF. The V gene is TRBV11-2, the J gene TRBJ2-5, with 11 bases fitting TRBD2. Germline assignment: CDR1 SGHAT and CDR2 FQNNGV. The CDR3 totals 14 residues. V was clipped by 5 bases and J by 7 bases; unmatched bases: 6.

Only a few counts were recorded for this clone. J is TRBJ1-4 and V is TRBV25-1; unclear D gene. This CDR3 spans 17 amino acids. The germline V gene has CDR1 MGHDK and CDR2 SYGVNS. The V end was cut by 1 base, the J end by 7 bases, with 19 bases between. The CDR3 region has the DNA TGTGCCAGCAGTGAATGGGGAGGCGCCCCATCGAGTGAAAAACTGTTTTTT. Encoded protein: CASSEWGGAPSSEKLFF.

This chain joins TRBV19 and TRBJ2-3; 8 bases agree with TRBD2. With V trimmed by 5 bases and J by 4 bases, 5 bases remained unmatched. The CDR3 contains 14 residues. Germline V gives CDR1 LNHDA, CDR2 SQIVND (reference sequence). The CDR3 region is CASSFQTSADTQYF. CDR3 in DNA: TGTGCCAGTAGTTTCCAGACTAGCGCAGATACGCAGTATTTT.

Here the CDR3 reads CASRTGGTLSEKLFF. In nucleotides, the CDR3 is TGTGCCAGCAGGACAGGGGGAACCCTTTCGGAAAAACTGTTTTTT. V and J are TRBV2 and TRBJ1-4; 9 bases are shared with TRBD1. Germline CDR1 and CDR2: SNHLY and FYNNEI. V trimming: 6 bases; J trimming: 8 bases; junction bases outside the gene matches: 10. The CDR3 length is 15 residues.

The chain is built from TRBV19 and TRBJ2-1, with 8 bases that match TRBD2. CDR1 is LNHDA and CDR2 is SQIVND in the germline V gene (reference sequence). The CDR3 has 14 amino acids. V was clipped by 4 bases and J by 6 bases; unmatched bases: 5. The CDR3 here is CASSKGLDFNEQFF. In DNA form, the CDR3 reads TGTGCCAGTAGTAAGGGACTAGACTTCAATGAGCAGTTCTTC.

The genes are TRBV5-6 and TRBJ1-1, with 8 bases fitting TRBD1. Germline CDR1 SGHDT, CDR2 YYEEEE. J lost 7 bases, V lost 4 bases, and 6 bases had no gene match. CDR3 size: 13 residues. The CDR3 DNA is TGTGCCAGCAGCCCGACAGGGGAGGGTGAAGCTTTCTTT. Translation: CASSPTGEGEAFF.

The chain recombines TRBV15 with TRBJ1-5; D not certain. V shed 0 bases and J shed 6 bases, with 12 bases lying between them. The CDR3 totals 15 residues. Germline lookup yields CDR1 LNHNV and CDR2 YYDKDF (reference sequence). The CDR3 loop reads CATSRDIGMAQPQHF. DNA for the CDR3: TGTGCCACCAGCAGAGATATCGGGATGGCTCAGCCCCAGCATTTT.

Remarks on this clone: In the same sample, other DNA sequences code for this CDR3. The V and J genes are TRBV27 and TRBJ2-7, with D unclear. The CDR3 extends over 13 amino acids. V was cut by 6 bases and J by 2 bases, with 11 bases left in between. Germline CDR1 is MNHEY and CDR2 is SMNVEV (reference sequence). Here the CDR3 DNA reads TGTGCCAGCAGCCTGGCGGCACCCTACGAGCAGTACTTC. Protein product: CASSLAAPYEQYF.

This rearrangement joins TRBV24-1 to TRBJ2-2, with 10 bases lining up with TRBD2. The length of the CDR3 is 17 residues. Germline CDR1 KGHDR, CDR2 SFDVKD. V was pared by 5 bases and J by 3 bases, with 8 bases of the junction left unmatched. The CDR3 sequence is CATSVVSGRGDTGELFF. CDR3 sequence (DNA): TGTGCCACCAGTGTGGTGAGCGGGAGGGGTGACACCGGGGAGCTGTTTTTT.

CDR3 nucleotide sequence: TGTGCCAGCAGTCTAATAGCGCTCAGTGAGCAGTTCTTC. This translates into CASSLIALSEQFF. The gene calls are TRBV27 and TRBJ2-1, with a tentative D call TRBD2 (5 bases). The CDR3 spans 13 residues. The ends were cut back, 5 bases at V and 9 bases at J, with 14 bases in the middle. Germline CDR1 is MNHEY and CDR2 is SMNVEV (reference sequence).

This chain connects TRBV28 to TRBJ1-1; 7 nucleotides agree with TRBD1. There are 15 residues in the CDR3. V shed 4 bases, J shed 5 bases, and the junction held 10 bases outside the gene matches. The germline V gene has CDR1 MDHEN and CDR2 SYDVKM. The CDR3 reads CASSSPGSGGTEAFF. As DNA, the CDR3 is TGTGCCAGCAGTTCTCCCGGGTCAGGGGGTACTGAAGCTTTCTTT.

This chain uses TRBV11-1 with TRBJ1-1; no definite D call. Trimming took 1 base from V and 4 from J, leaving 13 bases between them. The CDR3 length is 15 residues. CDR1 is SGHAT, CDR2 FQDESV, per germline (reference sequence). The DNA of the CDR3 is TGTGCCAGCAGCTTAGAAGATCAGGTCGGCACTGAAGCTTTCTTT. This translates into CASSLEDQVGTEAFF.

The chain links TRBV5-1 to TRBJ1-1, with D perhaps matching TRBD1 (6 bases). Between the trimmed V and J ends, which lost 0 bases and 1 base, there was a span of 13 bases. The CDR3 totals 16 residues. Germline CDR1 and CDR2: SGHRS and YFSETQ. The CDR3 protein is CASSLAAGRGNTEAFF. In DNA, the CDR3 is TGCGCCAGCAGCTTGGCGGCCGGCAGGGGGAACACTGAAGCTTTCTTT.